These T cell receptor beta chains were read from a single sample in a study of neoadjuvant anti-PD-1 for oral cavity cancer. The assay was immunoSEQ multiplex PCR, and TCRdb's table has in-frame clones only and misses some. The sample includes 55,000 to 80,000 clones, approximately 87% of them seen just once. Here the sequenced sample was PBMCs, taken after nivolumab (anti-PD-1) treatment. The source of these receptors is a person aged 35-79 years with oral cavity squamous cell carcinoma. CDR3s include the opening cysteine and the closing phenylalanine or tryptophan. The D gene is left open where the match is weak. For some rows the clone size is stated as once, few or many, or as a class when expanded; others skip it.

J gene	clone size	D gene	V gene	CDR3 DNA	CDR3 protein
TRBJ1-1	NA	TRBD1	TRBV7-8	TGTGCCAGCAGCTTAGGACAGGGGGACACTGAAGCTTTCTTT	CASSLGQGDTEAFF
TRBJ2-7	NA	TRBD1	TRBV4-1	TGCGCCAGCAGACCGACAGGGGCTAGTGGGGCATACGAGCAGTACTTC	CASRPTGASGAYEQYF
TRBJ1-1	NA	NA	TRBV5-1	TGCGCCAGCAGCTCACAGGGTTTCGGTGAAGCTTTCTTT	CASSSQGFGEAFF
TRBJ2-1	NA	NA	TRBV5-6	TGTGCCAGCAGCTTTAGTACAGGTGAGCAGTTCTTC	CASSFSTGEQFF
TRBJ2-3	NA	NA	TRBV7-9	TGTGCCAGCAGCTTGGTCTCCACAGATACGCAGTATTTT	CASSLVSTDTQYF
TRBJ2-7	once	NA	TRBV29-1	TGCAGCGTTGTCGGACGGTACTCCTACGAGCAGTACTTC	CSVVGRYSYEQYF
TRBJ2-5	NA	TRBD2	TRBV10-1	TGCGCCAGCAGTGAGTCAGCGGGGGGACGAGAGGAGACCCAGTACTTC	CASSESAGGREETQYF
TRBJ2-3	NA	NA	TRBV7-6	TGTGCCAGCAGCTTAGATCTGGCGGGTGGCTTCCGTAGCACAGATACGCAGTATTTT	CASSLDLAGGFRSTDTQYF
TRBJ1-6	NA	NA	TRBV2	TGTGCCACTCGCAGGGCAGGTGTAAGGAGTAATTCACCCCTCCACTTT	CATRRAGVRSNSPLHF
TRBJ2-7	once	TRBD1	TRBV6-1	TGTGCCAGCAGTGAAGTTTGGACAGGTCTCTCCTACGAGCAGTACTTC	CASSEVWTGLSYEQYF
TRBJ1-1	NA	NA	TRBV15	TGTGCCACCCGGACCGTGGCGAACACTGAAGCTTTCTTT	CATRTVANTEAFF
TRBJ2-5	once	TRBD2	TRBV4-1	TGCGCCAGCAGCCGGGCCCCGGGAGGAGAGACCCAGTACTTC	CASSRAPGGETQYF
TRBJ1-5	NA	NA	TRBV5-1	TGCGCCAGCAGCCCAAATGGAGGGACTCAGCCCCAGCATTTT	CASSPNGGTQPQHF
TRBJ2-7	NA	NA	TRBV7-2	TGTGCCAGCAGCCATACAGCGTACGAGCAGTACTTC	CASSHTAYEQYF
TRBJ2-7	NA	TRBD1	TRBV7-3	TGTGCCAGCAGCCGCCGGGACAGGGGGCTCTCCTACGAGCAGTACTTC	CASSRRDRGLSYEQYF
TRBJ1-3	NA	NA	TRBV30	TGTGCCTGGAGTTCGGGACTAACGGGGTCGGGCACCATATATTTT	CAWSSGLTGSGTIYF
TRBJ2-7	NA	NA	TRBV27	TGTGCCAGCACTACTTACGGCGGCGGCTTGGGGGAGCAGTACTTC	CASTTYGGGLGEQYF
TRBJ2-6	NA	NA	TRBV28	TGTGCCAGCAGGCCCAAAGGTTGGTTCTCTGGGGCCAACGTCCTGACTTTC	CASRPKGWFSGANVLTF
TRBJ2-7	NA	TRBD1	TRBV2	TGTGCCAGCAGTCTAGGCCCGGGACAGCTCTACGAGCAGTACTTC	CASSLGPGQLYEQYF
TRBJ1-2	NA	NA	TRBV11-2	TGTGCCAGCAGCTTGTACGGTCAATATGGCTACACCTTC	CASSLYGQYGYTF
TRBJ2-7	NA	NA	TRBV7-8	TGTGCCAGCAGCTTCCTCGAGGCCCTAACCTACGAGCAGTACTTC	CASSFLEALTYEQYF
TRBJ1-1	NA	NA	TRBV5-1	TGCGCCAGCAGCTTGGGGGTAGGGAACACTGAAGCTTTCTTT	CASSLGVGNTEAFF
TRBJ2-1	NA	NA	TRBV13	TGTGCCAGCAGTTATACCGGGGCCCCGAGGAATGAGCAGTTCTTC	CASSYTGAPRNEQFF
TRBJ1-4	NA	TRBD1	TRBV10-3	TGTGCCATCAGTGGGGGACAGCTTAATGAAAAACTGTTTTTT	CAISGGQLNEKLFF
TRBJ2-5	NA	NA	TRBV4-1	TGCGCCAGCAGTTGGCAGCGTCAAGAGACCCAGTACTTC	CASSWQRQETQYF
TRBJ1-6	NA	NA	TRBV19	TGTGCCAGTAGTATAAGGGAGGGGAGGCAGCCCTATAATTCACCCCTCCACTTT	CASSIREGRQPYNSPLHF
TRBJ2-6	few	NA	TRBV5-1	TGCGCCAGTCGGACAGCCTACTCTGGGGCCAACGTCCTGACTTTC	CASRTAYSGANVLTF
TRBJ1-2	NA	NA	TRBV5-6	TGTGCCAGCAGCTTGGCGGGACAATCTGGCTACACCTTC	CASSLAGQSGYTF
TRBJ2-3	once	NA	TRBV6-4	TGTGCCAGCAGTGACTCGGGTATAGATACGCAGTATTTT	CASSDSGIDTQYF
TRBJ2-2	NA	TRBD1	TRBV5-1	TGCGCCAGCAGCACCGGGACAGCGAACACCGGGGAGCTGTTTTTT	CASSTGTANTGELFF
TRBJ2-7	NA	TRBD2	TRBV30	TGTGCCTGGAGCCGAGCGGGAGTAGCGTACGAGCAGTACTTC	CAWSRAGVAYEQYF
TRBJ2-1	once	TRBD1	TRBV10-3	TGTGCCATCAGTGACCGGACAGGAGGCTACAATGAGCAGTTCTTC	CAISDRTGGYNEQFF
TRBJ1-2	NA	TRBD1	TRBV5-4	TGTGCCAGCAGCCGTCCGGGACAGGGTCGGGGCTACACCTTC	CASSRPGQGRGYTF
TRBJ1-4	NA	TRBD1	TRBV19	TGTGCCAGTAGTTCGTCGGGACAGGGTAATGAAAAACTGTTTTTT	CASSSSGQGNEKLFF
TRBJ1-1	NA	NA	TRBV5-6	TGTGCCAGCAGCTGGGGGGACCGGGGCACTGAAGCTTTCTTT	CASSWGDRGTEAFF
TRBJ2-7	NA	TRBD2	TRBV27	TGTGCCAGCAGCAGCGGGAGGTGGTACGAGCAGTACTTC	CASSSGRWYEQYF
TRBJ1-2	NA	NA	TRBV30	TGTGCCTGGAGCGGGTTCTATGGCTACACCTTC	CAWSGFYGYTF
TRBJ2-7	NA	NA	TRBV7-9	TGTGCCAGCAGCTTAGTAGGCGGCCGCAGCTCCTACGAGCAGTACTTC	CASSLVGGRSSYEQYF
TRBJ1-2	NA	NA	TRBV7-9	TGTGCCAGCAGCCCCCCAGGGCGGGGGGTCGGTGGCTACACCTTC	CASSPPGRGVGGYTF
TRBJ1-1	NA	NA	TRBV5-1	TGCGCCAGCAGCTTGGGCATCTCGGGGGTGAACACTGAAGCTTTCTTT	CASSLGISGVNTEAFF
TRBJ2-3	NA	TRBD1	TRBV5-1	TGCGCCAGCAGGGGATCTATAGAAGGGGGCCGCACAGATACGCAGTATTTT	CASRGSIEGGRTDTQYF
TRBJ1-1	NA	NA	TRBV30	TGTGCCTGGAGTGCGGGGCCTATGAACACTGAAGCTTTCTTT	CAWSAGPMNTEAFF